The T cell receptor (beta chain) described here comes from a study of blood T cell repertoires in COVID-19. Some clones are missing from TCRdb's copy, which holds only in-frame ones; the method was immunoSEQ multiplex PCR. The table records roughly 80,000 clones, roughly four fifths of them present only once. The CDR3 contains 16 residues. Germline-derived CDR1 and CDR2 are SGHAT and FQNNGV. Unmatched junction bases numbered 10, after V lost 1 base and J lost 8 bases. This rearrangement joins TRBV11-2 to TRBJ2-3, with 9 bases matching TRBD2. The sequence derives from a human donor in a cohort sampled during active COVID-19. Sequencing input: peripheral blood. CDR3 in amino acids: CASSLVGSGGLSTQYF. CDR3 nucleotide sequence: TGTGCCAGCAGCTTAGTGGGTAGCGGGGGTCTCAGTACGCAGTATTTT.